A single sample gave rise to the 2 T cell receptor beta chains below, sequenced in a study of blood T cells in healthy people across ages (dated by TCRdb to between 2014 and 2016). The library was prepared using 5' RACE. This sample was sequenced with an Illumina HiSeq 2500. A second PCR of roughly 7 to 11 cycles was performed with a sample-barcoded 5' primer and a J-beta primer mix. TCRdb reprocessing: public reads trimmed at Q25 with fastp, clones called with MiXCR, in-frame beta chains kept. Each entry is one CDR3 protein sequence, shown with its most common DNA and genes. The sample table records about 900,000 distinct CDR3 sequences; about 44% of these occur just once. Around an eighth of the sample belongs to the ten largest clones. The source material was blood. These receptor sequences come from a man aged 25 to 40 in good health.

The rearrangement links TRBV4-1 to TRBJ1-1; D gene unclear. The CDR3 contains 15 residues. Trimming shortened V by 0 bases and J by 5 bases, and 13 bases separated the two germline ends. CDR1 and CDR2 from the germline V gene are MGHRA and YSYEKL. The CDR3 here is CASSQDIHRGTEAFF. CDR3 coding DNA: TGCGCCAGCAGCCAAGACATACACCGCGGGACTGAAGCTTTCTTT.

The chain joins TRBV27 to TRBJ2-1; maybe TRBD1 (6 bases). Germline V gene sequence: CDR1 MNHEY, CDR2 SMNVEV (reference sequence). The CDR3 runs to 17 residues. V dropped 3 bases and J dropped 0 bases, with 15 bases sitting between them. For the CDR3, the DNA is TGTGCCAGCAGTTTCACGACAGGTCCGAGCTCCTACAATGAGCAGTTCTTC. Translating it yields CASSFTTGPSSYNEQFF.